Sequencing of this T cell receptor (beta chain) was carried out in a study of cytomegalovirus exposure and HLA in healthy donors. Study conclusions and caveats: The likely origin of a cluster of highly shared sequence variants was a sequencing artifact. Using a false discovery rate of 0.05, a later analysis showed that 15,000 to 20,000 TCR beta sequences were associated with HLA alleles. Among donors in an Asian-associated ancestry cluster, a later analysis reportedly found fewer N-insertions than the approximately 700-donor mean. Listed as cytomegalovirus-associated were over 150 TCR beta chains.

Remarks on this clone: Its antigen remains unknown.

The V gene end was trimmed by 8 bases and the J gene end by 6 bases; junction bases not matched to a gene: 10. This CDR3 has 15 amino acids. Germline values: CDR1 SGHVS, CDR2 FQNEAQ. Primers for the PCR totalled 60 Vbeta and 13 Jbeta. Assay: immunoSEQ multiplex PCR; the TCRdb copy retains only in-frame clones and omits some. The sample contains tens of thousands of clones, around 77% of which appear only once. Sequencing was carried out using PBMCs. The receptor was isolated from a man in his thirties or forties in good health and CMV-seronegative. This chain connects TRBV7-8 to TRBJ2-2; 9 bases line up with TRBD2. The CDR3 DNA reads TGTGCCAGCGGCAGTAGCGGGGGAAAGGCCGGGGAGCTGTTTTTT. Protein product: CASGSSGGKAGELFF.